Sequencing of this TCR beta chain was carried out in a study of blood T cell repertoires in COVID-19. Study information: Acute and convalescent COVID-19 specimens originated in the United States, Italy and Spain. PBMCs, B-cell-depleted T cells, or T cells were the source of the cDNA or gDNA that made up the material.

Trimming took 7 bases from V and 4 from J; bases not matched to a gene: 10. The CDR3 sequence is 15 residues long. Germline CDR1 and CDR2: MNHEY and SMNVEV (reference sequence). Per the authors' pipeline: Reference gene primer amplification in the assay estimated nucleated cell counts. TCRdb's table, derived via immunoSEQ multiplex PCR, lists solely in-frame clones and lacks some. That table gives V, J and clone size, and the DNA gave D and trimming. The sample includes approximately 330,000 clones, roughly 89% of them seen just once. Patients in Seattle were enrolled during active infection, then followed longitudinally.

The source is a man under 40 with COVID-19, enrolled during active disease. The sequenced material came from peripheral blood. The chain carries TRBV27 and TRBJ2-3, with TRBD2 identical over 8 bases. CDR3 sequence: CASTKIGAGADTQYF. Here the CDR3 DNA reads TGTGCCAGCACCAAGATAGGAGCGGGAGCAGATACGCAGTATTTT.